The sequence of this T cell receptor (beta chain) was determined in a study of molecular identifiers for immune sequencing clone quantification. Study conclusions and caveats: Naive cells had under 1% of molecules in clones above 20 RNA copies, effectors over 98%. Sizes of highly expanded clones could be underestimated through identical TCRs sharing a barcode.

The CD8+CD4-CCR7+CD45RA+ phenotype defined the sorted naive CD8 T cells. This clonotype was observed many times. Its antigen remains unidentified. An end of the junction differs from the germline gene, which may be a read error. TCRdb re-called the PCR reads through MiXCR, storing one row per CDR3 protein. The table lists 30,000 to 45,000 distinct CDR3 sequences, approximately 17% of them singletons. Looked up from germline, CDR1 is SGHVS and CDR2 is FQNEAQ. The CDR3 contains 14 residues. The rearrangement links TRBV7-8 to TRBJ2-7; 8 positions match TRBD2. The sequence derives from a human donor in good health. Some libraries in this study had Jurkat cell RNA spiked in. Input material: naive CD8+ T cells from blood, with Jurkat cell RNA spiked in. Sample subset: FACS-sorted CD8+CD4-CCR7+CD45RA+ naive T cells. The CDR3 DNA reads TGTGCCAACAGCTTAGAACTAGCGGACTACGAGCAGTACTTC. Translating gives CANSLELADYEQYF.